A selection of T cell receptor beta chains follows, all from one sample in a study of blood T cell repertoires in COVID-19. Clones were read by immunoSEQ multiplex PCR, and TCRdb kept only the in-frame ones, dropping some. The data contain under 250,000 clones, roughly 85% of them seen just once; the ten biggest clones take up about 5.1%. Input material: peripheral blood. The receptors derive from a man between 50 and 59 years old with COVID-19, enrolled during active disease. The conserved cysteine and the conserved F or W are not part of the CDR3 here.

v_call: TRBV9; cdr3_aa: ASSVTSGGPLVEQY
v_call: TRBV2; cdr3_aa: ASSAGVGQPQH
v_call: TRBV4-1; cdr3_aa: ASSQYRGQGGQPQH
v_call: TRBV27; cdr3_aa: ASSTGTTTNEKLF
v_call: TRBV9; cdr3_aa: ASSVAAGGSGANVLT
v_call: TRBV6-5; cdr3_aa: ASSYSDGIGRAF
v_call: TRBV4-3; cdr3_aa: ASSQEPGILNYGYT
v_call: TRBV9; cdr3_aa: ASSGGQGGDYGYT
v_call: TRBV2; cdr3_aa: ASRLAGQGKSFGEQY
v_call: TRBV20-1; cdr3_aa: SASRSGVSGYT
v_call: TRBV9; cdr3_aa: ASSVDLAGGLDEQF
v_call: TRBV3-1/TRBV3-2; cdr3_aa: ASSQYSNTGELF
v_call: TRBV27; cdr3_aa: ASSFHPGTGYNEQF
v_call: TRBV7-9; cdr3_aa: ASSGVGGGTNTGELF
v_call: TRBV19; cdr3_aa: ASGSGTGDNEQF
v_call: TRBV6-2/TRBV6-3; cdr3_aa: ASSYSWADRNTEAF
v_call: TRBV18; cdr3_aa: ASSADRGDYTEAF
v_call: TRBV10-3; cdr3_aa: AISEGQHSNQPQH
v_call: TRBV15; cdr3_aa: ATSREWGGNQETQY
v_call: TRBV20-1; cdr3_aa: SASLGGSGNTIY